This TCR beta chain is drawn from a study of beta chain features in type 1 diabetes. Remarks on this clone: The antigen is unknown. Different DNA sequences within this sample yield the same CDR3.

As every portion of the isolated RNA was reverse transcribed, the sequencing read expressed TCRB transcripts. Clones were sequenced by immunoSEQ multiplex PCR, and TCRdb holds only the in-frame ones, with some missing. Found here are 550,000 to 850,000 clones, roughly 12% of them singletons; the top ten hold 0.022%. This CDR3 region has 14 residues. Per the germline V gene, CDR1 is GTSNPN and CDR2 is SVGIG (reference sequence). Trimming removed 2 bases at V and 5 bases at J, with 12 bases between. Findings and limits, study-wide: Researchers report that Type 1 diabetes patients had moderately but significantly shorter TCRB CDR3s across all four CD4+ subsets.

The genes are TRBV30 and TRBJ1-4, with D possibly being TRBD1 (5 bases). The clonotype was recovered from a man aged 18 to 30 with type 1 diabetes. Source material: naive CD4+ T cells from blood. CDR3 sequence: CAWSPGPSNEKLFF. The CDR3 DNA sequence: TGTGCCTGGAGTCCGGGACCATCGAATGAAAAACTGTTTTTT.